This T cell receptor beta chain derives from a study of blood T cell repertoires in COVID-19. Background on the study: Spain, Italy and the United States supplied samples that represented acute and convalescent COVID-19. Sources were T cells, B-cell-depleted T cells, or PBMCs; the material itself was cDNA or gDNA.

This CDR3 spans 14 amino acids. V was trimmed by 0 bases and J by 4 bases, leaving 9 bases between them. Looked up from germline, CDR1 is LGHDT and CDR2 is YNNKEL (reference sequence). The assay was immunoSEQ multiplex PCR, and TCRdb's table has in-frame clones only and misses some. The repertoire has 110,000 or so clones, 85% to 90% of them found once; the top ten carry 5.5%. The chain combines TRBV3-1 (or the pseudogene TRBV3-2) with TRBJ1-2; possible D gene TRBD1, 5 bases. Sequences were obtained from peripheral blood. The sequence came from a woman in her fifties or sixties with COVID-19, enrolled during active disease. Here the CDR3 DNA reads TGTGCCAGCAGCCAAGAGGGCGGGGGCTATGGCTACACCTTC. Protein: CASSQEGGGYGYTF.